This passage covers 27 T cell receptor beta chains from one sample sequenced in a study of control samples from healthy donors and cancer patients. Data came from immunoSEQ multiplex PCR; TCRdb stores just in-frame clones and leaves some out. The sample consists of some 30,000 clones, 91% of them appearing once. Sequencing was done on a sample of PBMCs. All receptors derive from a man aged 45-60 years with lung cancer.

This chain links TRBV29-1 with TRBJ2-1, with 7 nucleotides matching TRBD1. CDR3 size: 14 residues. Trimming removed 4 bases from V and 2 bases from J; junction bases left unmatched: 5. The germline CDR1 and CDR2 sequences are SQVTM and ANQGSEA. CDR3 region: CSVGRTGAYNEQFF. Written as DNA, the CDR3 is TGCAGCGTTGGGAGGACAGGAGCCTACAATGAGCAGTTCTTC.

A single count supports this clone. V is TRBV3-1 (or the pseudogene TRBV3-2) and J is TRBJ2-3; D might be TRBD1 (5 bases). Germline CDR1 and CDR2: LGHDT and YNNKEL (reference sequence). The V gene lost 0 bases and the J gene lost 0 bases, with 10 bases spanning the gap. The CDR3 runs to 16 residues. This CDR3 reads CASSQDAGHSTDTQYF. DNA of the CDR3: TGTGCCAGCAGCCAAGATGCCGGACACAGCACAGATACGCAGTATTTT.

The rearrangement joins TRBV7-2 to TRBJ2-2; D remains unclear. The CDR3 loop spans 14 amino acids. With 5 bases removed from V and 2 bases from J, the gap between germline ends came to 9 bases. Germline lookup yields CDR1 SGHTA and CDR2 FQGNSA. The CDR3 coding sequence is TGTGCCAGCAGCCCGCCCGGCAACACCGGGGAGCTGTTTTTT. Amino acid sequence: CASSPPGNTGELFF.

V usage is TRBV7-3 and J usage is TRBJ2-7, with TRBD2 identical over 11 bases. After removal of 2 bases from V and 2 bases from J, the junction contained 2 bases not matched to a gene. The CDR3 length is 15 residues. Germline V gene data show CDR1 as SGHTA and CDR2 as FQGTGA. CDR3 sequence: CASSLGTSGTYEQYF. CDR3 sequence (DNA): TGTGCCAGCAGCTTAGGGACTAGCGGTACCTACGAGCAGTACTTC.

The chain has TRBV25-1 and TRBJ1-2, with a weak D call TRBD1 (6 bases). The CDR3 length is 15 residues. Trimming left V 1 base short and J 3 bases short, with 12 bases between. The germline V gene encodes CDR1 MGHDK and CDR2 SYGVNS. CDR3 loop: CASSESTTGHYGYTF. CDR3 nucleotides: TGTGCCAGCAGTGAATCCACGACAGGACACTATGGCTACACCTTC.

V is TRBV5-4 and J is TRBJ2-2; TRBD1 matches 9 bases. Germline CDR1 SGHNT, CDR2 YYREEE (reference sequence). The CDR3 runs 15 residues. The V gene end was trimmed by 5 bases and the J gene end by 6 bases; junction bases not matched to a gene: 8. The CDR3 DNA reads as TGTGCCAGCAGACCCACAGGGGGCGCGGCCGGGGAGCTGTTTTTT. The encoded protein is CASRPTGGAAGELFF.

CDR3 bases: TGCAGTGCTAGTGGGGATCTAGCGGGGGGGAGATACAATGAGCAGTTCTTC. Translated, it gives CSASGDLAGGRYNEQFF. The gene calls are TRBV20-1 and TRBJ2-1, with 12 nucleotides matching TRBD2. The germline V gene has CDR1 DFQATT and CDR2 SNEGSKA (reference sequence). There are 17 residues in the CDR3. After removal of 3 bases from V and 4 bases from J, the junction contained 10 bases not matched to a gene.

This chain connects TRBV11-2 to TRBJ1-1, with D tentatively TRBD1 (5 bases). The ends were cut back, 5 bases at V and 0 bases at J, with 16 bases in the middle. Germline V gives CDR1 SGHAT, CDR2 FQNNGV. This CDR3 region has 16 residues. The CDR3 spells CASSTQGDYMNTEAFF. The DNA of the CDR3 is TGTGCCAGCAGCACCCAAGGGGACTACATGAACACTGAAGCTTTCTTT.

The chain has TRBV19 and TRBJ1-1; D perhaps matches TRBD1 (6 bases). CDR1 is LNHDA and CDR2 is SQIVND in the germline V gene (reference sequence). The CDR3 has 15 residues. Trimming removed 7 bases at V and 1 base at J, with 16 bases between. CDR3 region: CASTPGAAPNTEAFF. In DNA, the CDR3 is TGTGCCAGTACCCCGGGGGCAGCTCCGAACACTGAAGCTTTCTTT.

This clone was observed a handful of times. The chain's CDR3 is CASSDTGVFSATGELFF. The CDR3 nucleotides read TGTGCCAGCAGTGACACGGGGGTGTTCAGTGCCACCGGGGAGCTGTTTTTT. The chain couples TRBV2 to TRBJ2-2; perhaps TRBD2 as D (6 bases). The CDR3 sequence is 17 residues long. Germline values: CDR1 SNHLY, CDR2 FYNNEI. Trimming pared 3 bases from V and 4 bases from J, leaving 18 bases between.

The rearrangement links TRBV19 to TRBJ1-2; D unresolved. Between the trimmed V and J ends, which lost 3 bases and 8 bases, there was a span of 13 bases. There are 13 residues in the CDR3. Germline V CDR1 and CDR2: LNHDA, SQIVND (reference sequence). In nucleotides, the CDR3 is TGTGCCAGTAGTATCTCCACGGCGAGGGGCTACACCTTC. This gives the protein CASSISTARGYTF.

To note about this clone: Within the sample, other DNA sequences also encode this same CDR3. The V and J genes are TRBV19 and TRBJ1-1, with D maybe TRBD1 (5 bases). This CDR3 contains 14 residues. The germline CDR1 and CDR2 sequences are LNHDA and SQIVND (reference sequence). The V end was cut by 5 bases, the J end by 2 bases, with 12 bases between. The CDR3 protein is CASSLGRGNTEAFF. The CDR3 DNA reads TGTGCCAGTAGTCTTGGCCGGGGCAACACTGAAGCTTTCTTT. Looking up the rest from reference TRBV19 and TRBJ1-1 gives the full variable domain: DGGITQSPKYLFRKEGQNVTLSCEQNLNHDAMYWYRQDPGQGLRLIYYSQIVNDFQKGDIAEGYSVSREKKESFPLTVTSAQKNPTAFYLCASSLGRGNTEAFFGQGTRLTVV.

This chain's CDR3 is CASSLEQGSYGYTF. CDR3 nucleotides: TGTGCCAGCAGCTTGGAGCAGGGGAGCTATGGCTACACCTTC. The rearrangement joins TRBV5-6 to TRBJ1-2; TRBD1 is a possible D gene (6 bases). This CDR3 is built from 14 residues. The V and J ends lost 0 bases and 4 bases respectively, with 10 bases between them. CDR1 and CDR2 from the germline V gene are SGHDT and YYEEEE.

The V and J genes are TRBV30 and TRBJ1-2; D gene ambiguous. The V gene's germline CDR1 is GTSNPN and CDR2 SVGIG (reference sequence). V dropped 3 bases and J dropped 3 bases, with 5 bases sitting between them. This CDR3 comprises 11 residues. CDR3 DNA sequence: TGTGCCTGGAGCGATGACTATGGCTACACCTTC. It yields the protein CAWSDDYGYTF.

This clone was counted between two and nine times. The V and J genes are TRBV5-1 and TRBJ2-7; tentatively, D is TRBD1 or TRBD2 (6 bases each). V was shortened by 6 bases and J by 8 bases, with 15 bases between the two germline ends. The CDR3 is 12 residues long. Germline CDR1 SGHRS, CDR2 YFSETQ. The CDR3 nucleotides are TGCGCCAGCAAGGAGAGGGGGGTTAAGCAGTACTTC. This gives the protein CASKERGVKQYF.

This clone was recorded a few times. The chain uses TRBV28 and TRBJ2-7, with D unresolved. Trimming removed 10 bases at V and 3 bases at J, with 16 bases between. This CDR3 has 13 amino acids. CDR1 MDHEN and CDR2 SYDVKM come from the germline V gene. The CDR3 protein is CATVPTQLYEQYF. In DNA, the CDR3 is TGTGCCACCGTCCCGACACAACTCTACGAGCAGTACTTC.

Comments on this clone: The same CDR3 also results from other DNA sequences found in this sample. The J gene is TRBJ2-1, the V gene TRBV5-1; 8 bases match TRBD2. The CDR3 sequence is 15 residues long. Germline V gives CDR1 SGHRS, CDR2 YFSETQ. The junction had 6 bases not matched to a gene; V was cut back by 0 bases and J by 7 bases. The CDR3: CASSLVGRGDNEQFF. In DNA form, the CDR3 reads TGCGCCAGCAGCTTGGTAGGGCGGGGGGATAATGAGCAGTTCTTC.

J is TRBJ2-3 and V is TRBV2; D perhaps matches TRBD1 (5 bases). CDR3 size: 15 residues. CDR1 and CDR2 (germline): SNHLY, FYNNEI. V was shortened by 8 bases and J by 0 bases, with 15 bases between the two germline ends. DNA for the CDR3: TGTGCCAGCGAGGACACGGAGCTTAGCACAGATACGCAGTATTTT. It encodes CASEDTELSTDTQYF.

V and J are TRBV14 and TRBJ2-2; D assignment may be TRBD1 or TRBD2 (5 bases each). The CDR3 is made up of 15 amino acids. Germline CDR1 reads SGHDN; CDR2 reads FVKESK. Trimming cost V 1 base and J 2 bases, with 8 bases left between them. CDR3 amino acids: CASSQGGTNTGELFF. Written as DNA, the CDR3 is TGTGCCAGCAGCCAAGGGGGGACCAACACCGGGGAGCTGTTTTTT.

The chain carries TRBV18 and TRBJ1-4; D ambiguous. Looked up from germline, CDR1 is KGHSH and CDR2 is LQKENI. The CDR3 spans 13 residues. V was pared by 3 bases and J by 11 bases, with 13 bases between. Written as DNA, the CDR3 is TGTGCCAGCTCACCTGGGTCTCGCCGGAAACTGTTTTTT. Protein product: CASSPGSRRKLFF.

This clone has a single count. CDR3 sequence reads: CASSLTGEYEQYF. The CDR3 region has the DNA TGTGCCAGCAGCTTAACCGGGGAATACGAGCAGTACTTC. The chain recombines TRBV7-3 with TRBJ2-7; D might be TRBD2 (5 bases). V dropped 0 bases and J dropped 4 bases, with 7 bases sitting between them. This CDR3 spans 13 amino acids. Looked up from germline, CDR1 is SGHTA and CDR2 is FQGTGA.

The V call is TRBV10-3, the J call TRBJ2-3; 9 positions agree with TRBD1. Looked up from germline, CDR1 is ENHRY and CDR2 is SYGVKD. The CDR3 contains 14 residues. With V trimmed by 6 bases and J by 4 bases, 5 bases remained unmatched. The CDR3 coding sequence is TGTGCCATCAGAGGACAGGGGACCGCAGATACGCAGTATTTT. This encodes CAIRGQGTADTQYF.

This chain uses TRBV7-2 with TRBJ2-7; no firm D call. CDR1 SGHTA and CDR2 FQGNSA come from the germline V gene. This CDR3 is 15 amino acids long. Trimming cost V 1 base and J 3 bases, with 13 bases left between them. The CDR3 DNA sequence: TGTGCCAGCAGCTTAGGTGGTAGTTCATACTACGAGCAGTACTTC. Its protein is CASSLGGSSYYEQYF. Together with reference TRBV7-2 and TRBJ2-7, the CDR3 gives the full variable domain: GAGVSQSPSNKVTEKGKDVELRCDPISGHTALYWYRQSLGQGLEFLIYFQGNSAPDKSGLPSDRFSAERTGGSVSTLTIQRTQQEDSAVYLCASSLGGSSYYEQYFGPGTRLTVT.

This rearrangement joins TRBV11-2 to TRBJ1-4, with D tentatively TRBD1 (5 bases). From germline, CDR1 is SGHAT and CDR2 FQNNGV. Trimming removed 2 bases at V and 8 bases at J, with 21 bases between. The CDR3 length is 17 residues. CDR3 coding DNA: TGTGCCAGCAGCTTAAGGGTGCGGGGCTATGTCCGGGAAAAACTGTTTTTT. Translated: CASSLRVRGYVREKLFF.

This rearrangement joins TRBV24-1 to TRBJ2-3; TRBD1 is a possible D gene (7 bases). Per the germline V gene, CDR1 is KGHDR and CDR2 is SFDVKD. The CDR3 contains 15 residues. With 1 base removed from V and 5 bases from J, the gap between germline ends came to 12 bases. CDR3 loop: CATSDLRQGGDTQYF. The CDR3 DNA sequence: TGTGCCACCAGTGATTTACGACAGGGAGGAGATACGCAGTATTTT.

The chain has TRBV7-9 and TRBJ1-3; no definite D call. CDR1 is SEHNR and CDR2 is FQNEAQ in the germline V gene (reference sequence). CDR3 length: 13 amino acids. V was shortened by 4 bases and J by 4 bases, with 8 bases between the two germline ends. The CDR3 region has the DNA TGTGCCAGCAGCTCCCCCCCCGGAAACACCATATATTTT. It specifies CASSSPPGNTIYF.

This chain connects TRBV27 to TRBJ1-1; D not resolved. The CDR3 totals 14 residues. Per the germline V gene, CDR1 is MNHEY and CDR2 is SMNVEV (reference sequence). Trimming left V 2 bases short and J 1 base short, with 8 bases between. The CDR3 protein is CASSLIWGNTEAFF. The CDR3 coding sequence is TGTGCCAGCAGTTTAATTTGGGGGAACACTGAAGCTTTCTTT.